This paragraph reports one T cell receptor (beta chain). Its antigen is undetermined. Between the trimmed V and J ends, which lost 0 bases and 6 bases, there was a span of 6 bases. The CDR3 is 13 residues long. In germline, CDR1 is WNHNN, CDR2 SYGVQD (reference sequence). The entry originates in a study of T cell responses to AZD1222 COVID-19 vaccine. Overall study findings and caveats: Repertoires were obtained solely post-peak T cell response. With two AZD1222 doses given, Spike-specific TCR breadth and depth both rose.

Profiling relied on immunoSEQ multiplex PCR, and the TCRdb table lists in-frame clones only, not all of them. The data show some 150,000 clones, about 89% seen once. The receptor was isolated from an adult in good health. The sample was peripheral blood, taken on day 0 of AZD1222 vaccination. The J gene is TRBJ1-5, the V gene TRBV10-1; D may be TRBD1 (5 bases). The CDR3 DNA is TGCGCCAGCAGTGAGTCAGGGGTTCAGCCCCAGCATTTT. The encoded protein is CASSESGVQPQHF.